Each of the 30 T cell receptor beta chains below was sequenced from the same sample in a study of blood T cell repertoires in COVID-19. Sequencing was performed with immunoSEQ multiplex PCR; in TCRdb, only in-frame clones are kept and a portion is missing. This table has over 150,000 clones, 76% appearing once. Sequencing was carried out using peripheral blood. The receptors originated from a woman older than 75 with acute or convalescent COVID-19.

DNA of the CDR3: TGTGCCAGCAGTGACTTAAGGACAGGCGATTTCTATGGCTACACCTTC. This translates into CASSDLRTGDFYGYTF. The chain links TRBV6-1 to TRBJ1-2, with 7 nucleotides matching TRBD1. J gave up 4 bases and V 3 bases, and 11 bases lay outside the gene matches. Germline CDR1 and CDR2: MNHNS and SASEGT. The CDR3 is 16 amino acids.

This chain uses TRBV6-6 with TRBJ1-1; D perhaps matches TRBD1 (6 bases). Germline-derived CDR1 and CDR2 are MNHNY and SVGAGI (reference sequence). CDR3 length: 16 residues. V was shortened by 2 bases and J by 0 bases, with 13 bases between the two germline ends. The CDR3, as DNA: TGTGCCAGCAGTTACGGGGGCGGAGCCATGAACACTGAAGCTTTCTTT. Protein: CASSYGGGAMNTEAFF.

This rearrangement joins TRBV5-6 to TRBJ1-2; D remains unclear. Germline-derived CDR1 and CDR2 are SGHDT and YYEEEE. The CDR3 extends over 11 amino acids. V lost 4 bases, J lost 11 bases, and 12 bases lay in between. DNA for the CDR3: TGTGCCAGCAGCCGGGAGAGCGGGTACACCTTC. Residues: CASSRESGYTF. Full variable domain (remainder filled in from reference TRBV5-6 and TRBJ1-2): DAGVTQSPTHLIKTRGQQVTLRCSPKSGHDTVSWYQQALGQGPQFIFQYYEEEERQRGNFPDRFSGHQFPNYSSELNVNALLLGDSALYLCASSRESGYTFGSGTRLTVV.

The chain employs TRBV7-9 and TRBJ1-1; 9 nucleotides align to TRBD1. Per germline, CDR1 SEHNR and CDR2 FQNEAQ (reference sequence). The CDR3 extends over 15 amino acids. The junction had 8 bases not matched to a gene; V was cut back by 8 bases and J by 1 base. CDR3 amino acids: CASALWTGANTEAFF. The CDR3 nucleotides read TGTGCCAGCGCCCTTTGGACAGGGGCGAACACTGAAGCTTTCTTT.

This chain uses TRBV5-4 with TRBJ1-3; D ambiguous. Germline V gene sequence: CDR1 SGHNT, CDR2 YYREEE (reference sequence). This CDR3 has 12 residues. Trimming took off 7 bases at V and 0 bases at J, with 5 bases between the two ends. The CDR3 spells CASGSSGNTIYF. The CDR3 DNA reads TGTGCCAGCGGGAGCTCTGGAAACACCATATATTTT.

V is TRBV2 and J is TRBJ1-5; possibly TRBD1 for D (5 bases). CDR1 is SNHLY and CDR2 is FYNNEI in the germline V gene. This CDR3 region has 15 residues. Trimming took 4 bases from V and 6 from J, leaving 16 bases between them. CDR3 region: CASSVSLGGSQPQHF. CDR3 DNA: TGTGCCAGCAGTGTCTCCCTCGGGGGATCTCAGCCCCAGCATTTT.

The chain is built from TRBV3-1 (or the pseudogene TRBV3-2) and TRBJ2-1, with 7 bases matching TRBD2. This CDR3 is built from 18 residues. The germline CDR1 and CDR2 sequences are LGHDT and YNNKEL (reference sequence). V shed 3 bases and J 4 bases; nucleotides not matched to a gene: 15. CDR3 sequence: CASSQSPRGFGGYNEQFF. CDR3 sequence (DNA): TGTGCCAGCAGCCAGTCCCCTCGGGGCTTCGGGGGGTACAATGAGCAGTTCTTC.

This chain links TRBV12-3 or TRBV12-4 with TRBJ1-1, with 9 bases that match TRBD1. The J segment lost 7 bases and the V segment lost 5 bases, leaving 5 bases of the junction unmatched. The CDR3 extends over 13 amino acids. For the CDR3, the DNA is TGTGCCAGCAGTCCCGACAGGGGGTATGAAGCTTTCTTT. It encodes CASSPDRGYEAFF.

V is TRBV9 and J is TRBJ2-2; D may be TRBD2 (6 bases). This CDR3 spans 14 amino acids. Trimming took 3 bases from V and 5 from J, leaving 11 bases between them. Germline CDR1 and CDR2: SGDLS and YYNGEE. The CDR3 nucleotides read TGTGCCAGCAGCGCGGGGGTTAAAACCGGGGAGCTGTTTTTT. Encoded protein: CASSAGVKTGELFF.

This chain's CDR3 is CASSQRTPGSQETQYF. CDR3 coding DNA: TGTGCCAGCAGCCAGAGGACACCCGGGTCCCAAGAGACCCAGTACTTC. The chain carries TRBV3-1 (or the pseudogene TRBV3-2) and TRBJ2-5; tentatively, D is TRBD1 (5 bases). V shed 3 bases and J shed 1 base, with 15 bases lying between them. The germline CDR1 and CDR2 sequences are LGHDT and YNNKEL (reference sequence). The CDR3 runs 16 residues.

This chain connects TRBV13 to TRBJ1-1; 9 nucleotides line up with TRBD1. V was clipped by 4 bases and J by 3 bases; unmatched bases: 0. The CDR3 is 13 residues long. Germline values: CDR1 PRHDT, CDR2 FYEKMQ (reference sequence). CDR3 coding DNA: TGTGCCAGCAGCTGGGACAGGGACACTGAAGCTTTCTTT. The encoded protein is CASSWDRDTEAFF. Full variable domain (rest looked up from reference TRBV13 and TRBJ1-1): AAGVIQSPRHLIKEKRETATLKCYPIPRHDTVYWYQQGPGQDPQFLISFYEKMQSDKGSIPDRFSAQQFSDYHSELNMSSLELGDSALYFCASSWDRDTEAFFGQGTRLTVV.

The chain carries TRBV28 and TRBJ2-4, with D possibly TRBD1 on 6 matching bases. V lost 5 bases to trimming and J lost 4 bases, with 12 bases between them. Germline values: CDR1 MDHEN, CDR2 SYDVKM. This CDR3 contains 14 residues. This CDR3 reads CASSGGGGKNIQYF. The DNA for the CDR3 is TGTGCCAGCAGTGGGGGCGGCGGTAAAAACATTCAGTACTTC.

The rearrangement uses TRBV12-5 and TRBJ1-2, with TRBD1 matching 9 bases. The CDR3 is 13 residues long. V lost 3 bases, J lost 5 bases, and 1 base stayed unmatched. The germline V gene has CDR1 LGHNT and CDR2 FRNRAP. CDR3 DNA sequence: TGTGCTAGTGGTTTCGGGACAGGGTATGGCTACACCTTC. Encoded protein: CASGFGTGYGYTF. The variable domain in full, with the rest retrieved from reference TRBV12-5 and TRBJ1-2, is DARVTQTPRHKVTEMGQEVTMRCQPILGHNTVFWYRQTMMQGLELLAYFRNRAPLDDSGMPKDRFSAEMPDATLATLKIQPSEPRDSAVYFCASGFGTGYGYTFGSGTRLTVV.

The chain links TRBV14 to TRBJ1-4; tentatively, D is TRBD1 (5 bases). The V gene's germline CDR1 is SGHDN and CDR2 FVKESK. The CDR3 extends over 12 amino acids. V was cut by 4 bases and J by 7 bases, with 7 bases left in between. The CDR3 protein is CASSRDSEKLFF. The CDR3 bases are TGTGCCAGCAGCCGAGACAGTGAAAAACTGTTTTTT.

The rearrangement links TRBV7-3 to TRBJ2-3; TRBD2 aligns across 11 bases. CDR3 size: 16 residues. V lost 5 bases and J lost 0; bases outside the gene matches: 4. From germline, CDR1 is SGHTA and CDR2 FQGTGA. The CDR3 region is CASSRTSGYSTDTQYF. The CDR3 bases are TGTGCCAGCAGCAGGACTAGCGGGTACAGCACAGATACGCAGTATTTT.

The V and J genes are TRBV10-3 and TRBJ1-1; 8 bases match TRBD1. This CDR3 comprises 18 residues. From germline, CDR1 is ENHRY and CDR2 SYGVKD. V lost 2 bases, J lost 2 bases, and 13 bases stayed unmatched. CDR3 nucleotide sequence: TGTGCCATCAGTGAGGGGGGGGCAGGGGGCAGCATAAACACTGAAGCTTTCTTT. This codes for CAISEGGAGGSINTEAFF.

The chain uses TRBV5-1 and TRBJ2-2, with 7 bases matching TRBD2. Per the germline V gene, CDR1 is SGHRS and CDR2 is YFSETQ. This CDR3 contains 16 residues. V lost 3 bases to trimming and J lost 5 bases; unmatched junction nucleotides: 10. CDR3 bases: TGCGCCAGCAGCTCCCTCTCACAGCGGGATACCGGGGAGCTGTTTTTT. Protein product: CASSSLSQRDTGELFF.

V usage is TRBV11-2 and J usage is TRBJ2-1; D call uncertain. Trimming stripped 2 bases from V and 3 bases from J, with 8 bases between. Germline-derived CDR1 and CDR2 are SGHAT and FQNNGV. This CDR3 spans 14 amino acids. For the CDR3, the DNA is TGTGCCAGCAGCTTATTAGCCTTCTACAATGAGCAGTTCTTC. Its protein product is CASSLLAFYNEQFF.

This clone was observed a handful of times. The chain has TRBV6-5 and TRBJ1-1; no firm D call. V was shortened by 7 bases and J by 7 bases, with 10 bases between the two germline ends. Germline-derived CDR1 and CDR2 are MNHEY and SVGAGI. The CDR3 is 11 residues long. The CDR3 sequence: CASKTGSEAFF. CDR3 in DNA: TGTGCCAGCAAGACCGGGAGTGAAGCTTTCTTT.

As DNA, the CDR3 is TGTGCCAGCAGCTCCCAGACTAGCGGATACAATGAGCAGTTCTTC. Protein: CASSSQTSGYNEQFF. V and J are TRBV7-6 and TRBJ2-1; 9 bases line up with TRBD2. Germline V gene sequence: CDR1 SGHVS, CDR2 FNYEAQ. J gave up 4 bases and V 4 bases, and 5 bases lay outside the gene matches. The CDR3 is 15 residues long.

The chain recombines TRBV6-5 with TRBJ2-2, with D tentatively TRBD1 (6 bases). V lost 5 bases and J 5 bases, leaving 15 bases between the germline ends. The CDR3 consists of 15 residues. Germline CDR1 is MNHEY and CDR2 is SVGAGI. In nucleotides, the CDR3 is TGTGCCAGCAGTCCACTACAGGGTGTTACCGGGGAGCTGTTTTTT. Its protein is CASSPLQGVTGELFF.

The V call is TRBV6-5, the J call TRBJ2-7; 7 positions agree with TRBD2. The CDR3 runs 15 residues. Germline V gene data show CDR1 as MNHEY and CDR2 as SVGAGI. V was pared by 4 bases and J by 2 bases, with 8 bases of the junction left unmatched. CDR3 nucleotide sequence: TGTGCCAGCAGTTCACTCGTGGGGGGGGCCTACGAGCAGTACTTC. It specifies CASSSLVGGAYEQYF.

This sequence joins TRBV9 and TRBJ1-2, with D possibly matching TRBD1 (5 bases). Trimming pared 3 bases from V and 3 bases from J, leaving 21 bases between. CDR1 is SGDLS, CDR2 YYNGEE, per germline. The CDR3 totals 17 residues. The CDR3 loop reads CASSENPSGGRDYGYTF. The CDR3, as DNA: TGTGCCAGCAGCGAGAATCCGTCGGGGGGTAGGGACTATGGCTACACCTTC.

The CDR3 DNA is TGCGCCAGCAGCCCCCGTTTGGCGGGAGGGCTCAATGAGCAGTTCTTC. Translated, it gives CASSPRLAGGLNEQFF. V and J are TRBV5-1 and TRBJ2-1; 9 bases fit TRBD2. The CDR3 contains 16 residues. Per germline, CDR1 SGHRS and CDR2 YFSETQ. Trimming at V came to 4 bases and at J to 6 bases, leaving 11 bases not matched to a gene.

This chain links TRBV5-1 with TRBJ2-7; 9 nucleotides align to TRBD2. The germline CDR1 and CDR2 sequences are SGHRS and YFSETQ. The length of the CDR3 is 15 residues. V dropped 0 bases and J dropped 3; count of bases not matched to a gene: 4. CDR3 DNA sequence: TGCGCCAGCAGCTTGGCTAGCGGGACCTACTACGAGCAGTACTTC. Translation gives CASSLASGTYYEQYF. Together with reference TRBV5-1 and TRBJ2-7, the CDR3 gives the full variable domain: KAGVTQTPRYLIKTRGQQVTLSCSPISGHRSVSWYQQTPGQGLQFLFEYFSETQRNKGNFPGRFSGRQFSNSRSEMNVSTLELGDSALYLCASSLASGTYYEQYFGPGTRLTVT.

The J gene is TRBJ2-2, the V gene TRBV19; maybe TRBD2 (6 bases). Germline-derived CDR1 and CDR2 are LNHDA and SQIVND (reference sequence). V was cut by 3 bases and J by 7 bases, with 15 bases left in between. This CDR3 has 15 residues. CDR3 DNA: TGTGCCAGTAGTATGGTAGCGGTTGACGGCGGGGAGCTGTTTTTT. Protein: CASSMVAVDGGELFF.

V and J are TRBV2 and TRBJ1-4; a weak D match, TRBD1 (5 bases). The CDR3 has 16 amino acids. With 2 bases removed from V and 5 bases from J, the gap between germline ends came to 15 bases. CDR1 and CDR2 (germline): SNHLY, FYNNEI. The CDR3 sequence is CASSERSGRTNEKLFF. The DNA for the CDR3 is TGTGCCAGCAGTGAACGGTCAGGACGGACAAATGAAAAACTGTTTTTT.

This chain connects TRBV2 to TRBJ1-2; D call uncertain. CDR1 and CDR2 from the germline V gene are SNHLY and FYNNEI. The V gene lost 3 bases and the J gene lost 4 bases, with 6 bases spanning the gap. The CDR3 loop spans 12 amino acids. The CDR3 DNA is TGTGCCAGCAGTGACAACTCCTATGGCTACACCTTC. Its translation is CASSDNSYGYTF.

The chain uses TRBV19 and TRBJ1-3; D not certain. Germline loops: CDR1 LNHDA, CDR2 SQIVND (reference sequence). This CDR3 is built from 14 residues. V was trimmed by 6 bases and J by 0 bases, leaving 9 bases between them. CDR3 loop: CASRSGHSGNTIYF. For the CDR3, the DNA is TGTGCCAGTAGGAGCGGGCACTCTGGAAACACCATATATTTT.

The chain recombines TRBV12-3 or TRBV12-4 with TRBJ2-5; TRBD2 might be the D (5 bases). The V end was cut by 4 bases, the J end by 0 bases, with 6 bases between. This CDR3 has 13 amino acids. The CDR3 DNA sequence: TGTGCCAGCAGTTGGAGGAACCAAGAGACCCAGTACTTC. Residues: CASSWRNQETQYF.